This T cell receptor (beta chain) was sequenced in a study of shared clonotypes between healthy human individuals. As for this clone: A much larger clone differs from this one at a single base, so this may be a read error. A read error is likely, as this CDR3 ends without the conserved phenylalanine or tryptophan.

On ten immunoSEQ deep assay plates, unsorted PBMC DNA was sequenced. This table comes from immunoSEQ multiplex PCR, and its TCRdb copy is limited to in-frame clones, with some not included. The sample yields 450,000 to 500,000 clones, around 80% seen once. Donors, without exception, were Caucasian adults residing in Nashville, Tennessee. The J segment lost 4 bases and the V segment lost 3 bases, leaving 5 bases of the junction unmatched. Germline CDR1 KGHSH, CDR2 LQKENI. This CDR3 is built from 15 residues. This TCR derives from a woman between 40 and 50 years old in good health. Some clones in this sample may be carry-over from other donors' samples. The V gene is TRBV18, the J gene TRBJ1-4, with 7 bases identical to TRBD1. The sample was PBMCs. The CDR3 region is CASSPRDSFNEKLFL. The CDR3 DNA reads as TGTGCCAGCTCACCGCGGGACAGCTTTAATGAAAAACTGTTTCTT.